The 2 T cell receptor beta chains below come from one sample, sequenced in a study of monozygotic twins with cystic fibrosis. The repertoire was sequenced with immunoSEQ multiplex PCR; TCRdb's copy has only in-frame clones and lacks some. The sample yields under 30,000 clones, about 96% seen once. The sequencing input was blood. These receptors were collected from a girl aged 2-10 years with cystic fibrosis.

The V and J genes are TRBV7-9 and TRBJ2-3, with unresolved D. The V and J ends lost 6 bases and 2 bases respectively, with 24 bases between them. This CDR3 is 18 amino acids long. Per germline, CDR1 SEHNR and CDR2 FQNEAQ (reference sequence). CDR3 sequence: CASRSMGGQPASTDTQYF. The DNA for the CDR3 is TGTGCCAGCAGATCCATGGGCGGTCAGCCCGCCTCCACAGATACGCAGTATTTT.

This clone appeared a single time. The chain is built from TRBV4-1 and TRBJ2-7; TRBD2 is a possible D gene (5 bases). The CDR3 sequence is 15 residues long. Germline lookup yields CDR1 MGHRA and CDR2 YSYEKL. V was cut by 1 base and J by 2 bases, with 12 bases left in between. The CDR3 is CASSQGSSGTYEQYF. The CDR3 DNA reads TGCGCCAGCAGCCAAGGGTCCTCGGGGACCTACGAGCAGTACTTC.